The entry that follows covers one T cell receptor beta chain sequence. This receptor's antigen is unknown. There are no base qualities to consult, and no much larger clone falls within one base. The CDR3 contains 15 residues, cysteine and phenylalanine counted. Only the CDR3 DNA is retained, 45 bases long and in frame from the first base. Trimming costs V 0 bases and J 4 bases, and their ends lie 12 bases apart. CDR1 and CDR2 were assigned from the germline V gene as MGHRA and YSYEKL. This entry is derived from a study of somatic mutations in cytotoxic T cells in rheumatoid arthritis (dated by TCRdb to 2016 to 2017). Context from the whole study: Right after diagnosis and prior to the start of any treatment, 30 ml EDTA of peripheral blood was drawn from patients. Some V beta antibody-stained T-cell populations were flow-sorted on a FACSAria II or Sony SH800 at nearly 100% purity, and sorted V beta1+ cells also underwent TCRB sequencing. Whether expanded CD8+ T-cell clones in untreated, newly diagnosed rheumatoid arthritis carry somatic mutations was the study question, and clonality was characterized with TCRB deep sequencing. For roughly 63 rheumatoid arthritis patients and roughly 22 healthy controls, TCRB deep sequencing was carried out. Patient and control groups had essentially identical median ages.

Paper-wide results and their limitations: The slight TRBV07 underrepresentation in patients was not adjusted for multiple comparisons. Several identical CD8+ TCRB sequences were found in both blood and synovial fluid, and in about an eighth of the 65 patients the largest CD8+ clone exceeded 20% of CD8+ cells. It was unknown which antigens the expanded CD8+ clones targeted, and their absence from virus-specific databases did not exclude viral specificity. CD8+ T-cell clonality in rheumatoid arthritis patients was not significantly different from that in age-matched healthy controls. Healthy controls showed no age-related increase in CD8+ clonality, whereas patients did (Spearman r ≈ 0.47).

TCRB CDR3 sequencing used the immunoSEQ assay on genomic DNA. Per the source publication's procedure: Patient CD8+ clones larger than 1% were compared against published virus-specific TCRB sequences, and only a few matched. The analyses included only productive TCRB rearrangements. Defining a clone by its unique TCRB CDR3 sequence, the study calculated clonality as a productive clonality index derived from Shannon entropy. The template counts of each clone relative to the total templates per sample were used to calculate repertoire overlap between two samples. A correlation with a Spearman r of more than 0.6 was found between V-gene usage by flow cytometry and V-gene usage by TCRB sequencing. TCRdb stores this immuneACCESS table with in-frame sequences only. Part of the clones is absent; in the studies checked, under half of the shortfall reflects unresolved V genes, and no reason is known for the rest. D and trimming come from the DNA, and the V and J calls and clone size come from that table. The table for this sample lists about 19,000 clones; 85% of them were counted only once. The ten largest clones add up to 5.5% to 8% of the sample.

Flow cytometry confirmed the purity of CD4+ and CD8+ cells that had been isolated by positive magnetic bead selection on an AutoMACS. Clonal expansions were first screened by flow cytometry with a TCR V beta antibody panel, then characterized by TCRB deep sequencing of sorted CD8+ fractions. Isolation of peripheral blood mononuclear cells was done through Ficoll-Paque PLUS density gradient separation. Using Nucleospin Tissue or Tissue XS kits, DNA was extracted from CD4-enriched, CD8-enriched or PBMC samples, with quantification by a Qubit 2.0 fluorometer. The TCR comes from a woman in her 40s with rheumatoid arthritis. Here the chain combines TRBV4-1 and TRBJ1-2; TRBD1 could be the D gene, as 6 bases match. Sequenced sample: CD8+ T cells sorted from blood. CDR3 reads: CASSQDLGTPYGYTF. The DNA reads TGCGCCAGCAGCCAAGATCTTGGGACACCCTATGGCTACACCTTC.